The rows below give T cell receptor beta chains drawn from one sample of a study of T-cell reconstitution after alpha-beta-depleted transplantation in children. TCRdb analysed the PCR reads with MiXCR anew, one entry per CDR3 protein. The sample comprises 200,000 to 250,000 distinct CDR3 sequences, roughly 8.3% of which are singletons, and 35% to 45% rests with the top ten. The material was PBMCs, mostly from graft donor cells, obtained 360 days after TCRalphabeta/CD19-depleted stem cell transplant. All receptors derive from a male patient aged 2-15 years who had a stem cell transplant for acute myeloid leukemia, so the T cells may come from the graft donor. CDR3s include the opening cysteine and the closing phenylalanine or tryptophan. The D gene is left open where the match is weak. The listing skips clone size in some rows; elsewhere it reads once, few, many or a size class.

v_gene	j_gene	abundance	d_gene	CDR3nt	CDR3aa
TRBV5-1	TRBJ2-5	many	.	TGCGCCAGCAGCTTGACTGTCTCTTCTGCGTCGGAGACCCAGTACTTC	CASSLTVSSASETQYF
TRBV6-1	TRBJ1-4	few	.	TGTGCCAGCAGTATCCAGTGGAAAGAAAAACTGTTTTTT	CASSIQWKEKLFF
TRBV5-1	TRBJ2-5	many	.	TGCGCCAGCAGCGAGACTAGCCAAGAGACCCAGTACTTC	CASSETSQETQYF
TRBV12-3/TRBV12-4	TRBJ2-3	many	.	TGTGCCAGCAGTTTGATGGACCAGGGGGGAGGAGATACGCAGTATTTT	CASSLMDQGGGDTQYF
TRBV7-2	TRBJ2-3	few	.	TGTGCCAGCAGCTTAAGAGGGAAAGGAACAGATACGCAGTATTTT	CASSLRGKGTDTQYF
TRBV12-3/TRBV12-4	TRBJ2-7	few	TRBD1	TGTGCCAGCAGTTTCAGGGGGGAGCAGTACTTC	CASSFRGEQYF
TRBV10-3	TRBJ1-1	once	.	TGTGCCATCACATCGTCCAGGGGTGGAACTGAAGCTTTCTTT	CAITSSRGGTEAFF
TRBV20-1	TRBJ2-2	many	.	TGCAGTGCTAGAGACCCGAACACCGGGGAGCTGTTTTTT	CSARDPNTGELFF
TRBV18	TRBJ1-1	few	.	TGTGCCAGCTCACCAAACAGGTTGAACACTGAAGCTTTCTTT	CASSPNRLNTEAFF
TRBV12-3/TRBV12-4	TRBJ2-5	.	TRBD2	TGTGCCAGCAGTTTACACGCCGGGACTAGCGGGCAAGAGACCCAGTACTTC	CASSLHAGTSGQETQYF
TRBV20-1	TRBJ2-1	few	TRBD2	TGCAGTGCCGACGGACTAGCGAGTCGCTACAATGAGCAGTTCTTC	CSADGLASRYNEQFF
TRBV4-3	TRBJ2-1	few	.	TGCGCCAGCAGCCACCACTTCGGGAACCCCTACAATGAGCAGTTCTTC	CASSHHFGNPYNEQFF
TRBV5-1	TRBJ2-5	few	.	TGCGCCAGCAGCTTGGCGACAGCCCAAGAGACCCAGTACTTC	CASSLATAQETQYF
TRBV15	TRBJ2-2	few	TRBD2	TGTGCCACCAGCAGAGGACGGTCGGCGGGGGCCGGGGAGCTGTTTTTT	CATSRGRSAGAGELFF
TRBV4-2	TRBJ2-1	.	TRBD2	TGTGCCAGCAGCCAAACCCCCCTAGCGGGGGGGGTTAATGAGCAGTTCTTC	CASSQTPLAGGVNEQFF
TRBV24-1	TRBJ2-1	many	.	TGTGCCACCAGTGAAGGGGGATTCTCCTACAATGAGCAGTTCTTC	CATSEGGFSYNEQFF
TRBV7-2	TRBJ1-5	few	TRBD1	TGTGCCAGCAGCTTTTACGCGACAGGGAGCAATCAGCCCCAGCATTTT	CASSFYATGSNQPQHF
TRBV20-1	TRBJ2-7	few	.	TGCAGTGCTAGACCTCTCCTCGGGAGTGACTACGAGCAGTACTTC	CSARPLLGSDYEQYF
TRBV11-2	TRBJ2-1	many	TRBD2	TGTGCCAGCAGCCCACTAGCGGGATACTACAATGAGCAGTTCTTC	CASSPLAGYYNEQFF
TRBV6-2/TRBV6-3	TRBJ1-5	.	TRBD1	TGTGCCAGCAGTTCCACCCGACAGGGCCCCCAGCATTTT	CASSSTRQGPQHF
TRBV25-1	TRBJ2-3	few	.	TGTGCCAGCAGTCCAACTACCACTAGCACAGATACGCAGTATTTT	CASSPTTTSTDTQYF
TRBV24-1	TRBJ2-7	few	TRBD1	TGTGCCACCCAACGGGACAGGGACACCTACGAGCAGTACTTC	CATQRDRDTYEQYF
TRBV7-3	TRBJ2-5	few	.	TGTGCCAGCAGCTTATCTAGTGATTCAGAGACCCAGTACTTC	CASSLSSDSETQYF
TRBV6-2/TRBV6-3	TRBJ2-1	many	TRBD2	TGTGCCAGCAGGATAATACCCTCGACTAGCGGGAGATACAATGAGCAGTTCTTC	CASRIIPSTSGRYNEQFF
TRBV12-3/TRBV12-4	TRBJ2-1	many	.	TGTGCCAGCGGACCACAGGGAAGTTTGTCCTACAATGAGCAGTTCTTC	CASGPQGSLSYNEQFF
TRBV12-3/TRBV12-4	TRBJ1-1	.	.	TGTGCCAGCGTGACGAGCGGTCGGGGAGGCACTGAAGCTTTCTTT	CASVTSGRGGTEAFF
TRBV4-1	TRBJ1-5	many	.	TGCGCCAGCAGCCAAGTGGTACAAGGTAGCAATCAGCCCCAGCATTTT	CASSQVVQGSNQPQHF
TRBV12-3/TRBV12-4	TRBJ1-5	.	.	TGTGCCAGCAGTTTCGAGGCACGGGTAAATCAGCCCCAGCATTTT	CASSFEARVNQPQHF
TRBV29-1	TRBJ2-5	many	TRBD2	TGCAGCGTTGAGGGGAGGGTTGGAGAGACCCAGTACTTC	CSVEGRVGETQYF
TRBV30	TRBJ2-2	.	.	TGTGCCTGGAGTAGGCAAACGAAAGGCACCGGGGAGCTGTTTTTT	CAWSRQTKGTGELFF
TRBV20-1	TRBJ2-1	many	.	TGCAGTGCTAGAGATCCTACGGGACACAGATCCTACAATGAGCAGTTCTTC	CSARDPTGHRSYNEQFF
TRBV20-1	TRBJ2-5	few	.	TGCAGTGCTAGAGTCTGGGGGAGAGTCCGACAAGAGACCCAGTACTTC	CSARVWGRVRQETQYF
TRBV28	TRBJ2-7	many	.	TGTGCCAGCAGTTTAATCCAGGGGTCGCTCCGAAAACAGTACTTC	CASSLIQGSLRKQYF